This T cell receptor beta chain was captured by sequencing in a study of blood T cell repertoires in COVID-19. All enrollees were about 18 to 89 years old and from around 25 US areas. TCRdb's table, derived via immunoSEQ multiplex PCR, lists solely in-frame clones and lacks some. The sample contains approximately 270,000 clones, approximately 90% of which appear only once. This receptor was obtained from a woman aged 25 to 39 with acute COVID-19. Sample: PBMCs or T cells enriched from blood (not recorded which).

CDR3 sequence (DNA): TGTGCCAGCAGCTTAAACTCAGGGTACCCCGAGTTGTTTTTT. It encodes CASSLNSGYPELFF. V usage is TRBV11-3 and J usage is TRBJ2-2, with D perhaps matching TRBD1 (5 bases). CDR1 and CDR2 (germline): SGHNT, YENEEA. The CDR3 loop spans 14 amino acids. V lost 2 bases, J lost 15 bases, and 19 bases lay in between.